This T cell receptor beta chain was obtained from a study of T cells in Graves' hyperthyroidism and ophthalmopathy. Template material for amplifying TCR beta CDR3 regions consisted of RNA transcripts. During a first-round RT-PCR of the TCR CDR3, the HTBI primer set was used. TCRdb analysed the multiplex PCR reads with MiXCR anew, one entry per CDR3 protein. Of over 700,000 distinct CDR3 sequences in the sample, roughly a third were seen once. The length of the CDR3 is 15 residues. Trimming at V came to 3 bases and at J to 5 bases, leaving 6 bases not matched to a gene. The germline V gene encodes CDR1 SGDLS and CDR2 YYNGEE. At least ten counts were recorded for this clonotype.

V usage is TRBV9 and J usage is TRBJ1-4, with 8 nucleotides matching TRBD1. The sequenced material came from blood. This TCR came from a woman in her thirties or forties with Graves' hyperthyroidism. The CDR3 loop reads CASSDGQGRNEKLFF. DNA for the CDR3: TGTGCCAGCAGCGACGGACAGGGCCGAAATGAAAAACTGTTTTTT.